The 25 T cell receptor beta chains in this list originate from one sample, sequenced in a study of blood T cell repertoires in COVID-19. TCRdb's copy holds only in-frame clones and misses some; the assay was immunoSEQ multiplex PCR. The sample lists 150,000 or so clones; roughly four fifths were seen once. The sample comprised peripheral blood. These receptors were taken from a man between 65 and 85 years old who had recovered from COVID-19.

This CDR3 is CASSQGTGTSYEQYF. The CDR3 region has the DNA TGTGCCAGCAGCCAAGGGACAGGAACCTCCTACGAGCAGTACTTC. This chain connects TRBV3-1 (or the pseudogene TRBV3-2) to TRBJ2-7, with 7 bases aligning to TRBD1. Losses at the gene ends were 1 base for V and 0 bases for J; bases not matched to a gene: 3. CDR3 length: 15 residues. Germline V lookup: CDR1 LGHDT, CDR2 YNNKEL (reference sequence).

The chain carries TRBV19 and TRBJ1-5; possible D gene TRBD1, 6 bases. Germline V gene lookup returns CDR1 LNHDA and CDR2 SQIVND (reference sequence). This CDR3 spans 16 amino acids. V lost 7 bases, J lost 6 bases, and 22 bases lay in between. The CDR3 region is CASTNLGRGHGQPQHF. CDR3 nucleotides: TGTGCCAGTACTAACCTGGGCAGGGGACATGGTCAGCCCCAGCATTTT.

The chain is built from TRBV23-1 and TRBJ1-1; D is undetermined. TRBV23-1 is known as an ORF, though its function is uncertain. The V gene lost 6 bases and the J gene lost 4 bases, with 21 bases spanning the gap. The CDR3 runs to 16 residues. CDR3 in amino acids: CASRLQPEEVPTEAFF. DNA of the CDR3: TGCGCCAGCAGACTCCAGCCTGAGGAGGTACCCACTGAAGCTTTCTTT.

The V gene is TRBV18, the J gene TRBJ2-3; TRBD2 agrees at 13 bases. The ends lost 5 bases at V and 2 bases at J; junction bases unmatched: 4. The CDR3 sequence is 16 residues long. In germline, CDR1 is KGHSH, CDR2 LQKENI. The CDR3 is CASSELAGGPTDTQYF. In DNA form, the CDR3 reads TGTGCCAGCTCAGAACTAGCGGGAGGGCCCACAGATACGCAGTATTTT. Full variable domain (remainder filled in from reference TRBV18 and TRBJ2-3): NAGVMQNPRHLVRRRGQEARLRCSPMKGHSHVYWYRQLPEEGLKFMVYLQKENIIDESGMPKERFSAEFPKEGPSILRIQQVVRGDSAAYFCASSELAGGPTDTQYFGPGTRLTVL.

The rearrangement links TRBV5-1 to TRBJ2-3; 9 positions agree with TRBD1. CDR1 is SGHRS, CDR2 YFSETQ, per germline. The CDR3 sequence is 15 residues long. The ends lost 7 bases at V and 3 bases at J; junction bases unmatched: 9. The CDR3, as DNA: TGCGCCAGCTACAATCCGGGACAGGGAACAGATACGCAGTATTTT. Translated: CASYNPGQGTDTQYF. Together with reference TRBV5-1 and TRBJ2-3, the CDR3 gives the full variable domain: KAGVTQTPRYLIKTRGQQVTLSCSPISGHRSVSWYQQTPGQGLQFLFEYFSETQRNKGNFPGRFSGRQFSNSRSEMNVSTLELGDSALYLCASYNPGQGTDTQYFGPGTRLTVL.

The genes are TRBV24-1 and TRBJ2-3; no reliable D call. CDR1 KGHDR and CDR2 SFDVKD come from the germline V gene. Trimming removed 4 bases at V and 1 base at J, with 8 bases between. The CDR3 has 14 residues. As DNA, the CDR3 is TGTGCCACCAGTGACCCCCGGGGCACAGATACGCAGTATTTT. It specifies CATSDPRGTDTQYF.

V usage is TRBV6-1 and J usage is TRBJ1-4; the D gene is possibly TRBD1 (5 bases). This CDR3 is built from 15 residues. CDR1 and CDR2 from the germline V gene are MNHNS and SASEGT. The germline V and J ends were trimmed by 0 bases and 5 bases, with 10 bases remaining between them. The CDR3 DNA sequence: TGTGCCAGCAGTGAAGCATCGGGGGTGAATGAAAAACTGTTTTTT. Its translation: CASSEASGVNEKLFF.

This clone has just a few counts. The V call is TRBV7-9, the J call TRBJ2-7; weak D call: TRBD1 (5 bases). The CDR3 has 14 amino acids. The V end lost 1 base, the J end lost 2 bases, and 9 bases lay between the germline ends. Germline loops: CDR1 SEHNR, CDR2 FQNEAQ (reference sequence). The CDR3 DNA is TGTGCCAGCAGCTTAGGGCAGGGCACCTACGAGCAGTACTTC. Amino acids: CASSLGQGTYEQYF. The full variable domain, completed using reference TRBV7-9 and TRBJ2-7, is DTGVSQNPRHKITKRGQNVTFRCDPISEHNRLYWYRQTLGQGPEFLTYFQNEAQLEKSRLLSDRFSAERPKGSFSTLEIQRTEQGDSAMYLCASSLGQGTYEQYFGPGTRLTVT.

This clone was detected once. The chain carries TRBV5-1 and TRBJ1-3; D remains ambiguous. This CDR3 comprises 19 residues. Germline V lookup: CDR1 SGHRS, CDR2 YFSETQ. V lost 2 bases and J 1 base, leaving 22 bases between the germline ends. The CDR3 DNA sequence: TGCGCCAGCAGCTTCGCGGGGATCGGGGAGAAAACATCTGGAAACACCATATATTTT. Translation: CASSFAGIGEKTSGNTIYF.

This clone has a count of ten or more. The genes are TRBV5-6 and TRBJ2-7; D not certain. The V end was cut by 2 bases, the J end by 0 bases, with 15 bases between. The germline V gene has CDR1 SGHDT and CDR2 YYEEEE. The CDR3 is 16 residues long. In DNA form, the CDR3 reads TGTGCCAGCAGCTTTTTATCTGCGGTAAACTCCTACGAGCAGTACTTC. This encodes CASSFLSAVNSYEQYF.

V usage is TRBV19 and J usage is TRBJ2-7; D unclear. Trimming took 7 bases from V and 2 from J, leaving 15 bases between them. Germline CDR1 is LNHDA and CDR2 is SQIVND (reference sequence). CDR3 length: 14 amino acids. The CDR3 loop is CASTPAARPYEQYF. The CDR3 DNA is TGTGCCAGTACCCCCGCGGCCCGACCCTACGAGCAGTACTTC.

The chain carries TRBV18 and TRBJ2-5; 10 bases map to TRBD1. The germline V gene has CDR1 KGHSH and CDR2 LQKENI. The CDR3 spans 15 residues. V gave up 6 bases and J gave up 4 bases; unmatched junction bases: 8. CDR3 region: CASSSGQGLAETQYF. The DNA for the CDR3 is TGTGCCAGCTCCTCGGGACAGGGGTTGGCAGAGACCCAGTACTTC.

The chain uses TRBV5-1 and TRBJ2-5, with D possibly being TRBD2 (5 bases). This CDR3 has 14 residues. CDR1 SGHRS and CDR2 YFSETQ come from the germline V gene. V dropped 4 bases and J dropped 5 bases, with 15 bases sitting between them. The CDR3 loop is CASSTAGSGETQYF. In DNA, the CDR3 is TGCGCCAGCAGCACTGCGGGCTCGGGGGAGACCCAGTACTTC.

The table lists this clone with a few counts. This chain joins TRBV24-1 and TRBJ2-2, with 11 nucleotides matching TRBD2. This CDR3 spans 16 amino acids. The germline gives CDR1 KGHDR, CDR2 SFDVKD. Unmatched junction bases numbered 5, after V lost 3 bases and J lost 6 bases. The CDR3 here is CATSDPTSGKAGELFF. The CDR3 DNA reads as TGTGCCACCAGTGATCCGACTAGCGGGAAGGCCGGGGAGCTGTTTTTT.

CDR3 sequence: CAWSRTAHYGYTF. CDR3 DNA: TGTGCCTGGAGTCGGACAGCCCACTATGGCTACACCTTC. J is TRBJ1-2 and V is TRBV30; weak D call: TRBD1 (6 bases). V was trimmed by 2 bases and J by 3 bases, leaving 10 bases between them. The CDR3 length is 13 residues. CDR1 is GTSNPN, CDR2 SVGIG, per germline (reference sequence).

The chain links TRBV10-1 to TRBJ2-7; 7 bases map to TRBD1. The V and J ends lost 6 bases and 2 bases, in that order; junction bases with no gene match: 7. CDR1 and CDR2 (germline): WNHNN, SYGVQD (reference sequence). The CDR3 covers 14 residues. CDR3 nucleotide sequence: TGCGCCAGCAGCCGGGACAGTCCTCCCTACGAGCAGTACTTC. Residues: CASSRDSPPYEQYF.

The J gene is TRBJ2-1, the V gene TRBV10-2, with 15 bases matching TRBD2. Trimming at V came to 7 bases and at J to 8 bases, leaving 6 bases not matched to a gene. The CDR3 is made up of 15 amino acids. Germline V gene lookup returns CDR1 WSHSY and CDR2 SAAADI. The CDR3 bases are TGCGCCAGCACCGGACTAGCGGGAGGGCCCCATGAGCAGTTCTTC. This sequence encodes CASTGLAGGPHEQFF.

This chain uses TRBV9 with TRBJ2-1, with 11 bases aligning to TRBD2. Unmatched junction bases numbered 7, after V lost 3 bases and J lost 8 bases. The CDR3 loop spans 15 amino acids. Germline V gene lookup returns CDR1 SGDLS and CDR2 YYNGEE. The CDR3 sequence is CASSGGTSGTDEQFF. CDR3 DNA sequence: TGTGCCAGCAGCGGGGGGACTAGCGGAACGGATGAGCAGTTCTTC.

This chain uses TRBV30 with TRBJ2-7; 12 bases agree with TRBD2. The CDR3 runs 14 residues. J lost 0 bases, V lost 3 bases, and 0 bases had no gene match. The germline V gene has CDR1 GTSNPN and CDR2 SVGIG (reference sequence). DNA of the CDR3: TGTGCCTGGAGGACTAGCGGGAGCTCCTACGAGCAGTACTTC. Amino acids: CAWRTSGSSYEQYF.

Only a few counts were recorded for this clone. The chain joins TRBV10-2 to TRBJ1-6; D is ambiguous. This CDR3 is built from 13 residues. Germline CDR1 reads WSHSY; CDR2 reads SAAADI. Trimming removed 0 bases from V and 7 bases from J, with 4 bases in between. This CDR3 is CASSESINSPLHF. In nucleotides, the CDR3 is TGCGCCAGCAGTGAGTCTATCAATTCACCCCTCCACTTT.

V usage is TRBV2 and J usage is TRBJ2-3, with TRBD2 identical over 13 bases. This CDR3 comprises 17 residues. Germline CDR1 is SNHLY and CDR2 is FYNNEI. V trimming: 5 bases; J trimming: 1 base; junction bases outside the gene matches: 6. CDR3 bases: TGTGCCAGCAGTCGATGGACTAGCGGGAGTGGCACAGATACGCAGTATTTT. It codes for CASSRWTSGSGTDTQYF. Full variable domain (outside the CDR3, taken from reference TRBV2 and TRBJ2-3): EPEVTQTPSHQVTQMGQEVILRCVPISNHLYFYWYRQILGQKVEFLVSFYNNEISEKSEIFDDQFSVERPDGSNFTLKIRSTKLEDSAMYFCASSRWTSGSGTDTQYFGPGTRLTVL.

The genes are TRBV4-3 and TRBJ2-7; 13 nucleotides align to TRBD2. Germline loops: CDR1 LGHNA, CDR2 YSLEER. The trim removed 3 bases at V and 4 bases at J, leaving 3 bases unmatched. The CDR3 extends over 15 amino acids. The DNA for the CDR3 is TGCGCCAGCAGCCAGGGACTAGCGGGACTGTACGAGCAGTACTTC. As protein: CASSQGLAGLYEQYF.

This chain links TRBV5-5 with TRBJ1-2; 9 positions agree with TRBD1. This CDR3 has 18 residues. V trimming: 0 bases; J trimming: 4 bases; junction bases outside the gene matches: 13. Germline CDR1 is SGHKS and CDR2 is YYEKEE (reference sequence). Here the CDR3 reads CASSLESRATGGFYGYTF. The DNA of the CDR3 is TGTGCCAGCAGCTTGGAATCCCGAGCGACAGGGGGTTTCTATGGCTACACCTTC.

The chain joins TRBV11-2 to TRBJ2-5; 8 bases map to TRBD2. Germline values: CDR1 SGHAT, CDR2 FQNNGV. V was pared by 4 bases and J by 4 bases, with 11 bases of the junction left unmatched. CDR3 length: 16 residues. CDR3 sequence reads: CASSYVGREAGETQYF. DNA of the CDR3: TGTGCCAGCAGCTACGTAGGGCGGGAGGCAGGAGAGACCCAGTACTTC.

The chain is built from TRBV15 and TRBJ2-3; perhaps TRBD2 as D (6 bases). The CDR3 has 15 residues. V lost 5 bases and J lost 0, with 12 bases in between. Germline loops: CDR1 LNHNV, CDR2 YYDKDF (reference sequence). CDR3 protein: CATSRELSSTDTQYF. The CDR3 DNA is TGTGCCACCAGCCGGGAGCTCTCTAGCACAGATACGCAGTATTTT.